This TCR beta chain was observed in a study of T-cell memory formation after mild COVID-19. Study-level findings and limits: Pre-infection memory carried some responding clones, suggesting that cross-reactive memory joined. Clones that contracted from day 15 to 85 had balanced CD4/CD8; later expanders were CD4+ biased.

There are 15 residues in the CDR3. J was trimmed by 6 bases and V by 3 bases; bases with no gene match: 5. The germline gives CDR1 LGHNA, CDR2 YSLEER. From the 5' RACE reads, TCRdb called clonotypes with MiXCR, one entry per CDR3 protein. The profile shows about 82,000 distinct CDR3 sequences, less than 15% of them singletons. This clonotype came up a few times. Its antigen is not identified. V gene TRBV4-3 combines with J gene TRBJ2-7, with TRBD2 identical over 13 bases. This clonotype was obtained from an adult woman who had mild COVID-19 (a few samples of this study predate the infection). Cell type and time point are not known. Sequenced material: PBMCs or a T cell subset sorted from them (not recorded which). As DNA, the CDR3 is TGCGCCAGCAGCCATCGGACTAGCGGGAGACTCGAGCAGTACTTC. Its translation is CASSHRTSGRLEQYF.